The source of this TCR beta chain is a study of OX40 agonist ivuxolimab in advanced cancers. Study-wide context: Ivuxolimab, which targeted the costimulatory receptor OX40 (CD134), was an agonistic, fully human IgG2 monoclonal antibody. Of the roughly 50 dose-escalation patients, hepatocellular carcinoma was present in approximately 20, melanoma in around 15, renal cell carcinoma in 9 and head and neck cancer in 9. Partial responses occurred in three dose-escalation patients: two with cutaneous melanoma and one with hepatocellular carcinoma. Intravenous ivuxolimab was administered to patients every 2 weeks at six dose levels: 0.01, 0.1, 0.3, 1.5, 3 and 10 mg/kg. The monotherapy dose-escalation portion (N = 52 patients) of the phase I ivuxolimab trial is reported in the paper. The point of sequencing TCRbeta in the periphery was to test whether ivuxolimab changed TCR sequence diversity and drove clonal T-cell expansion. The dose-escalation cohort was roughly 83% male with a mean age of about 60 years, ranging from about 23 to 85. Patients were allowed to have had prior anti-PD-1, anti-PD-L1 or anti-CTLA-4 therapy, and less than 45% of the dose-escalation patients had previously received checkpoint inhibitors.

What the authors observed across the whole study: In the 0.1-3.0 mg/kg groups, partial responders had among the lowest normalized peripheral clonal expansion, particularly in CD8+ T cells. On average, CD8+ T cells showed more expanded clones than CD4+ T cells after ivuxolimab. At doses of 0.1 to 3.0 mg/kg, clonal expansion of both CD4+ and CD8+ T cells in blood was seen between baseline and week 6. Low levels of normalized T-cell clonal expansion were also seen in some patients who did not respond. Antigen specificity was not determined for the clonally expanded peripheral T cells.

The trial excluded patients who had a history of autoimmune disease or who were on systemic immunosuppression. Peripheral blood for TCR sequencing was collected from all dose cohorts at baseline, on cycle 4 day 1, and on cycle 7 day 1. The samples were drawn from a first-in-human, open-label, multicenter phase I dose-escalation trial of ivuxolimab. Adults with locally advanced or metastatic head and neck squamous cell, hepatocellular, melanoma or renal cell carcinoma were enrolled in the trial. Before TCR sequencing, CD4+ and CD8+ T cells were separately sorted from peripheral blood. The CDR3 goes from the cysteine to the phenylalanine over 18 residues. Of all the DNA, just the CDR3 is kept, 54 bases in frame from base 1. V has 5 bases trimmed and J has 1 base trimmed; junction bases matching no gene number 13. From a lookup of the germline V gene, CDR1 and CDR2 are MDHEN and SYDVKM. In regard to this clone: Its antigen remains unidentified. No base quality information exists; no much larger clone differs at one position.

Genomic DNA was extracted from sorted cells for sequencing of the TCRbeta CDR3 region. The immunoSEQ Assay was used to sequence the TCRbeta CDR3 regions. TCRdb re-hosts the immuneACCESS table, in-frame sequences only. Its copies lack some clones; in the studies checked, an unresolved V gene accounts for under half of them, and the cause for the rest is not known. Counted in this sample were almost 80,000 clones; roughly four fifths of them appeared once. Of the sample, around 0.44% falls within the top ten clones. The V and J segments used are TRBV28 and TRBJ1-5; 8 nucleotides in the junction match TRBD1. Here the sequenced sample was CD4+ or CD8+ T cells sorted from blood, taken in a trial of the OX40 agonist ivuxolimab. The clonotype originates from an adult with an advanced solid tumor such as melanoma, head and neck, liver or kidney cancer. The encoded CDR3 is CASSPQTRTGMSNQPQHF. The nucleotide sequence is TGTGCCAGCAGTCCCCAGACTCGGACAGGGATGAGCAATCAGCCCCAGCATTTT.